A single sample is the source of the 19 T cell receptor beta chains below, sequenced in a study of T-cell reconstitution after alpha-beta-depleted transplantation in children. The authors prepared the TCRbeta library with unique molecular identifiers. Using its own MiXCR run on the PCR reads, TCRdb lists one record per CDR3 protein. The data show about 240,000 distinct CDR3 sequences, about a quarter seen once. The sample consisted of PBMCs, taken before TCRalphabeta/CD19-depleted stem cell transplant. These receptors were collected from a girl aged 2 to 9 with Fanconi anemia, due to receive a stem cell transplant.

This clonotype was counted ten times or more. CDR3 amino acids: CAISEVAETQYF. DNA of the CDR3: TGTGCCATCAGTGAGGTTGCAGAGACCCAGTACTTC. This chain connects TRBV10-3 to TRBJ2-5; D remains ambiguous. Trimming took off 2 bases at V and 4 bases at J, with 5 bases between the two ends. CDR3 size: 12 residues. From germline, CDR1 is ENHRY and CDR2 SYGVKD.

There are a few counts of this clonotype. The rearrangement links TRBV12-3 or TRBV12-4 to TRBJ1-1, with D perhaps TRBD1 (5 bases). The CDR3 extends over 13 amino acids. Trimming took off 2 bases at V and 4 bases at J, with 8 bases between the two ends. The CDR3 nucleotides are TGTGCCAGCAGTTTACTGGGGGGCACTGAAGCTTTCTTT. Its protein is CASSLLGGTEAFF.

The gene calls are TRBV29-1 and TRBJ2-7, with D possibly matching TRBD1 (6 bases). Trimming stripped 3 bases from V and 3 bases from J, with 12 bases between. CDR3 size: 13 residues. Per germline, CDR1 SQVTM and CDR2 ANQGSEA. CDR3 nucleotide sequence: TGCAGCGTTGAGAGGACAGACAACTACGAGCAGTACTTC. It specifies CSVERTDNYEQYF.

This clonotype was recorded a few times. The gene calls are TRBV29-1 and TRBJ2-7, with 9 bases identical to TRBD2. From germline, CDR1 is SQVTM and CDR2 ANQGSEA. Trimming cost V 3 bases and J 3 bases; bases outside gene matches: 12. The CDR3 runs to 16 residues. The CDR3 here is CSVDGGREGRHYEQYF. Here the CDR3 DNA reads TGCAGCGTTGATGGAGGGCGGGAGGGCCGCCACTACGAGCAGTACTTC.

The CDR3 spells CASSFLVSQPFQETQYF. CDR3 coding DNA: TGCGCCAGCAGCTTTCTCGTCAGCCAGCCGTTCCAAGAGACCCAGTACTTC. This chain connects TRBV5-1 to TRBJ2-5; D gene uncertain. Per germline, CDR1 SGHRS and CDR2 YFSETQ. CDR3 length equals 17 residues. V gave up 2 bases and J gave up 1 base, with 18 bases separating them.

This clonotype was detected only a few times. This rearrangement joins TRBV5-1 to TRBJ2-1, with 7 bases aligning to TRBD1. Germline assignment: CDR1 SGHRS and CDR2 YFSETQ. The CDR3 runs to 14 residues. V shed 3 bases and J 7 bases; nucleotides not matched to a gene: 7. CDR3 in DNA: TGCGCCAGCAGCTCCGACAGGGTAGGAAATGAGCAGTTCTTC. Translated, it gives CASSSDRVGNEQFF.

The chain carries TRBV27 and TRBJ2-1; D possibly corresponds to TRBD1 (6 bases). Trimming left V 3 bases short and J 4 bases short, with 13 bases between. Germline CDR1 is MNHEY and CDR2 is SMNVEV (reference sequence). The CDR3 consists of 15 residues. The CDR3 DNA reads as TGTGCCAGCAGTTTCGAGCTAGACAGGTACAATGAGCAGTTCTTC. It is translated as CASSFELDRYNEQFF.

The gene calls are TRBV20-1 and TRBJ1-1; unclear D gene. The germline V gene encodes CDR1 DFQATT and CDR2 SNEGSKA (reference sequence). This CDR3 has 13 residues. Trimming took 1 base from V and 4 from J, leaving 10 bases between them. CDR3 loop: CSARGAATTEAFF. CDR3 nucleotide sequence: TGCAGTGCTAGAGGCGCGGCGACCACTGAAGCTTTCTTT.

This chain uses TRBV25-1 with TRBJ2-1, with 8 positions matching TRBD2. Germline values: CDR1 MGHDK, CDR2 SYGVNS. The ends lost 2 bases at V and 7 bases at J; junction bases unmatched: 4. The length of the CDR3 is 14 residues. As DNA, the CDR3 is TGTGCCAGCAGTGAAGGGACTAGGGGTAATGAGCAGTTCTTC. Translated: CASSEGTRGNEQFF.

This clonotype came up a few times. The chain employs TRBV4-2 and TRBJ2-7, with D possibly matching TRBD2 (6 bases). Trimming pared 0 bases from V and 2 bases from J, leaving 14 bases between. Germline V gene data show CDR1 as LGHNA and CDR2 as YNFKEQ. The CDR3 consists of 16 residues. CDR3 coding DNA: TGTGCCAGCAGCCAAGATCTGACTAGGCTGACCTACGAGCAGTACTTC. This sequence encodes CASSQDLTRLTYEQYF.

CDR3 sequence reads: CASSGQGPRTDTQYF. DNA of the CDR3: TGCGCCAGCAGCGGGCAAGGTCCCCGCACAGATACGCAGTATTTT. The chain is built from TRBV5-1 and TRBJ2-3; D is ambiguous. Germline V gene lookup returns CDR1 SGHRS and CDR2 YFSETQ. The CDR3 runs to 15 residues. With 4 bases removed from V and 1 base from J, the gap between germline ends came to 13 bases. Full variable domain (rest looked up from reference TRBV5-1 and TRBJ2-3): KAGVTQTPRYLIKTRGQQVTLSCSPISGHRSVSWYQQTPGQGLQFLFEYFSETQRNKGNFPGRFSGRQFSNSRSEMNVSTLELGDSALYLCASSGQGPRTDTQYFGPGTRLTVL.

The chain carries TRBV20-1 and TRBJ2-3; 10 bases align to TRBD2. CDR1 and CDR2 from the germline V gene are DFQATT and SNEGSKA (reference sequence). The CDR3 totals 15 residues. V dropped 1 base and J dropped 1; count of bases not matched to a gene: 2. Here the CDR3 reads CSARGGTSGTDTQYF. CDR3 nucleotide sequence: TGCAGTGCTAGAGGCGGGACTAGCGGCACAGATACGCAGTATTTT.

This clonotype was seen repeatedly, ten times or more. The chain is built from TRBV20-1 and TRBJ2-3; no definite D call. The length of the CDR3 is 10 residues. The V gene lost 5 bases and the J gene lost 11 bases, with 11 bases spanning the gap. Germline V gives CDR1 DFQATT, CDR2 SNEGSKA (reference sequence). The CDR3 sequence is CSADLKVQYF. The CDR3 nucleotides are TGCAGTGCTGACCTTAAAGTGCAGTATTTT.

The rearrangement links TRBV20-1 to TRBJ1-3; no clear D. Germline CDR1 DFQATT, CDR2 SNEGSKA (reference sequence). Trimming pared 4 bases from V and 3 bases from J, leaving 4 bases between. This CDR3 region has 11 residues. CDR3 bases: TGCAGTGCTACCCTTGGAAACACCATATATTTT. This gives the protein CSATLGNTIYF.

This clonotype appeared many times. The V gene is TRBV7-2, the J gene TRBJ2-2, with 10 nucleotides matching TRBD2. J lost 4 bases, V lost 6 bases, and 14 bases had no gene match. Germline V gene lookup returns CDR1 SGHTA and CDR2 FQGNSA. This CDR3 spans 18 amino acids. Written as DNA, the CDR3 is TGTGCCAGCAGGTCTGGGAGCGGGGGGGCCTTGGTCACCGGGGAGCTGTTTTTT. Translating it yields CASRSGSGGALVTGELFF.

Many counts were recorded for this clonotype. The chain uses TRBV11-2 and TRBJ2-3, with TRBD2 matching over 12 bases. V shed 5 bases, J shed 3 bases, and the junction held 9 bases outside the gene matches. The V gene's germline CDR1 is SGHAT and CDR2 FQNNGV. The CDR3 consists of 17 residues. The CDR3 loop is CASSHMRLAGETDTQYF. The CDR3 DNA follows: TGTGCCAGCAGCCACATGAGACTAGCGGGAGAAACAGATACGCAGTATTTT. Variable domain in full (rest from reference TRBV11-2 and TRBJ2-3): EAGVAQSPRYKIIEKRQSVAFWCNPISGHATLYWYQQILGQGPKLLIQFQNNGVVDDSQLPKDRFSAERLKGVDSTLKIQPAKLEDSAVYLCASSHMRLAGETDTQYFGPGTRLTVL.

The V and J genes are TRBV7-3 and TRBJ1-1, with a weak D call TRBD1 (5 bases). Per the germline V gene, CDR1 is SGHTA and CDR2 is FQGTGA. CDR3 length: 14 residues. V was shortened by 5 bases and J by 4 bases, with 14 bases between the two germline ends. The CDR3 DNA reads TGTGCCAGCAGCCGCGCCGGGGGAAGCACTGAAGCTTTCTTT. Translation: CASSRAGGSTEAFF.

V is TRBV5-1 and J is TRBJ2-7; D may be TRBD1 or TRBD2 (6 bases each). This CDR3 is built from 16 residues. Germline CDR1 SGHRS, CDR2 YFSETQ. V was pared by 3 bases and J by 3 bases, with 19 bases between. CDR3 amino acids: CASSSAGGQALYEQYF. The CDR3 DNA follows: TGCGCCAGCAGCTCCGCTGGGGGGCAGGCCCTCTACGAGCAGTACTTC.

In this sample, this clonotype turned up many times. The rearrangement uses TRBV29-1 and TRBJ2-1; 7 bases align to TRBD1. V dropped 5 bases and J dropped 4; count of bases not matched to a gene: 5. CDR1 is SQVTM, CDR2 ANQGSEA, per germline. CDR3 size: 13 residues. CDR3 bases: TGCAGCGTTCACGGGACAGATTACAATGAGCAGTTCTTC. This sequence encodes CSVHGTDYNEQFF.